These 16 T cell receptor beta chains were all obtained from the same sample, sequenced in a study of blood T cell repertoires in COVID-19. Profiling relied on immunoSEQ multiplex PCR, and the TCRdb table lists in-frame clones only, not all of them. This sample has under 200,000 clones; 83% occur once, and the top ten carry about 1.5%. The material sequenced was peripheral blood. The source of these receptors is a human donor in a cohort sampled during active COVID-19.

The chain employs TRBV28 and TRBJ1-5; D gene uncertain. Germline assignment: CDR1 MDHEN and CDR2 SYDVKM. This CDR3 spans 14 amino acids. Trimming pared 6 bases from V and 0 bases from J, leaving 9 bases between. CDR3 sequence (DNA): TGTGCCAGCAGCGGGATCAGTAGCAATCAGCCCCAGCATTTT. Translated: CASSGISSNQPQHF.

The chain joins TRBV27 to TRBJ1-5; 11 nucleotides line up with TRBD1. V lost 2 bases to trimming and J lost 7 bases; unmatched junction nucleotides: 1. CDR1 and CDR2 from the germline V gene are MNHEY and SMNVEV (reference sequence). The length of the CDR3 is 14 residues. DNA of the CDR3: TGTGCCAGCAGTTTAGGGACAGGGGGACAGCCCCAGCATTTT. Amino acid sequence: CASSLGTGGQPQHF.

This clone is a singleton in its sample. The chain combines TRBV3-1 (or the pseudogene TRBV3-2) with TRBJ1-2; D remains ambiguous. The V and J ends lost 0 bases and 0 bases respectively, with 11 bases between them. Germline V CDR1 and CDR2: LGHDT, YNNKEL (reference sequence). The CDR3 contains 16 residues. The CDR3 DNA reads TGTGCCAGCAGCCAAGATTGGGCAGGATCTAACTATGGCTACACCTTC. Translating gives CASSQDWAGSNYGYTF.

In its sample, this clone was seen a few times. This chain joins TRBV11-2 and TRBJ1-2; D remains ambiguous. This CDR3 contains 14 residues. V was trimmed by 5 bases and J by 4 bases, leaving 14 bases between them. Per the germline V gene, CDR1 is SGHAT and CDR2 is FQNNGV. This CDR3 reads CASSPPQEPYGYTF. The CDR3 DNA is TGTGCCAGCAGCCCACCCCAGGAACCCTATGGCTACACCTTC.

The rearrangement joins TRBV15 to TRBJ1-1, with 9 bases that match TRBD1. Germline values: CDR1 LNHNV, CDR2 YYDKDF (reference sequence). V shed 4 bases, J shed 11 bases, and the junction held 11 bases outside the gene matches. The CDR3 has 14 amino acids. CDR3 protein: CATSTAGQGLIAFF. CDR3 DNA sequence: TGTGCCACCAGCACCGCCGGACAGGGGTTAATTGCTTTCTTT. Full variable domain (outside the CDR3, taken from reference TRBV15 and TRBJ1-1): DAMVIQNPRYQVTQFGKPVTLSCSQTLNHNVMYWYQQKSSQAPKLLFHYYDKDFNNEADTPDNFQSRRPNTSFCFLDIRSPGLGDTAMYLCATSTAGQGLIAFFGQGTRLTVV.

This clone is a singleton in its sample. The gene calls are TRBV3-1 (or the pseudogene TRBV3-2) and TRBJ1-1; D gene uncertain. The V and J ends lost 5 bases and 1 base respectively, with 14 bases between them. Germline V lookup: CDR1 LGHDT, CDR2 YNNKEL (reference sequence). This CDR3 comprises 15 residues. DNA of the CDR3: TGTGCCAGCAGCTCCCACGGCGCAGGGAACACTGAAGCTTTCTTT. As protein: CASSSHGAGNTEAFF.

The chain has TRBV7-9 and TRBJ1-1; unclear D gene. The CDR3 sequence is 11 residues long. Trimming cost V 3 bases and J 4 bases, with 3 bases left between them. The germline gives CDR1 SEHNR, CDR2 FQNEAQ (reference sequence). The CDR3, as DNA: TGTGCCAGCAGCTTCGGCACTGAAGCTTTCTTT. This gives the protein CASSFGTEAFF.

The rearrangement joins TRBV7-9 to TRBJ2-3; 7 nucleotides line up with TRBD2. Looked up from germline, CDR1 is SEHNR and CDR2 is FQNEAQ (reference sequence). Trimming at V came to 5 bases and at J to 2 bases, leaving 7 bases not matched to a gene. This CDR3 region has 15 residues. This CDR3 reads CASSPSSGVTDTQYF. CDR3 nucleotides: TGTGCCAGCAGCCCATCCAGCGGGGTCACAGATACGCAGTATTTT.

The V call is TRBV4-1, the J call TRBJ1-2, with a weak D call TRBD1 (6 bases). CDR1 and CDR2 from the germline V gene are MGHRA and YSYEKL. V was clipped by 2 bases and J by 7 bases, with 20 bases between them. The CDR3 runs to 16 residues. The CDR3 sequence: CASSQLPRDIESGYTF. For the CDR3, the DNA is TGCGCCAGCAGCCAATTACCCAGGGACATAGAATCTGGCTACACCTTC.

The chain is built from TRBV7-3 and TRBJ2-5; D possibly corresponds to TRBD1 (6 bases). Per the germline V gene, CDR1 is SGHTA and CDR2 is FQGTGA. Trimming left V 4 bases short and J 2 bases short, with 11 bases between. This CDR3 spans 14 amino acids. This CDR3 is CASSSQGQQETQYF. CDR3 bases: TGTGCCAGCAGCTCCCAGGGGCAGCAAGAGACCCAGTACTTC.

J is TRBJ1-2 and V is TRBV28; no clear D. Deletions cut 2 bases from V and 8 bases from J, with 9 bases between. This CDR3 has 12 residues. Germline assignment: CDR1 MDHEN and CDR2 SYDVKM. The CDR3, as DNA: TGTGCCAGCAGTTTACGGGGTTCAGGCTACACCTTC. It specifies CASSLRGSGYTF.

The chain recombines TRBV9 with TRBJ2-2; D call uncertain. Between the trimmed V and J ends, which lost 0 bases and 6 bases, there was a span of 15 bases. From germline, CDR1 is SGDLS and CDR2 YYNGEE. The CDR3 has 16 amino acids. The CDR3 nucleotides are TGTGCCAGCAGCGTAGAGTCTAAAATATCGGCCGGGGAGCTGTTTTTT. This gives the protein CASSVESKISAGELFF.

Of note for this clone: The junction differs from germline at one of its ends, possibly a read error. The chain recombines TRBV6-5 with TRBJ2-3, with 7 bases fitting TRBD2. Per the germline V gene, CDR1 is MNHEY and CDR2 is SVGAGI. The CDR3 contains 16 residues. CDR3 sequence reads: CASSSLGLAVTNTQYF. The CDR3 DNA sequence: TGTGCCAGCAGTTCGTTAGGGCTAGCGGTCACAAATACGCAGTATTTT.

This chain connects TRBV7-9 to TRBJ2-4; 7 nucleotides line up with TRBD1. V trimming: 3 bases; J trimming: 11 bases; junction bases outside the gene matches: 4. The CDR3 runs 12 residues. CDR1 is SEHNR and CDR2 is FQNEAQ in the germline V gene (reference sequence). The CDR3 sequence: CASSLGTEVQYF. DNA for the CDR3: TGTGCCAGCAGCTTGGGGACAGAGGTTCAGTACTTC.

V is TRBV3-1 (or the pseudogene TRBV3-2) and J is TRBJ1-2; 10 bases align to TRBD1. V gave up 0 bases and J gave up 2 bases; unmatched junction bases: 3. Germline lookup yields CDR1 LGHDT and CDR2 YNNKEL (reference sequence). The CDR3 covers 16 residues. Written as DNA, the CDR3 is TGTGCCAGCAGCCAAGATTTGGACAGGGGGAACTATGGCTACACCTTC. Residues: CASSQDLDRGNYGYTF.

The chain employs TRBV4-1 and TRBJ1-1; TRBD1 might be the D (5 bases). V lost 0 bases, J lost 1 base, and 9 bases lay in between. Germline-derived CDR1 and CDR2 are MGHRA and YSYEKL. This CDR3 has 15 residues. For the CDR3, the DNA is TGCGCCAGCAGCCAAGATGGGGCAGGGAACACTGAAGCTTTCTTT. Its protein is CASSQDGAGNTEAFF.